This record concerns one T cell receptor beta chain sequence. This entry comes from a study of blood T cells in healthy people across ages. V lost 1 base, J lost 4 bases, and 4 bases stayed unmatched. The germline gives CDR1 SGDLS, CDR2 YYNGEE. The CDR3 contains 14 residues. With a J-beta primer mix and a sample-barcoded 5' primer, a second PCR ran roughly 6 to 11 cycles. TCRdb fed the 5' RACE reads into MiXCR, producing one record per CDR3 protein. The top ten clones hold about 20% of a sample with approximately 800,000 distinct CDR3 sequences, 55% to 75% of them seen once. V usage is TRBV9 and J usage is TRBJ1-2, with 7 bases fitting TRBD1. The sequence came from a young man in good health. The specimen was blood. CDR3 DNA sequence: TGTGCCAGCAGCGTATCTAGGGACAGCTATGGCTACACCTTC. Amino acids: CASSVSRDSYGYTF.